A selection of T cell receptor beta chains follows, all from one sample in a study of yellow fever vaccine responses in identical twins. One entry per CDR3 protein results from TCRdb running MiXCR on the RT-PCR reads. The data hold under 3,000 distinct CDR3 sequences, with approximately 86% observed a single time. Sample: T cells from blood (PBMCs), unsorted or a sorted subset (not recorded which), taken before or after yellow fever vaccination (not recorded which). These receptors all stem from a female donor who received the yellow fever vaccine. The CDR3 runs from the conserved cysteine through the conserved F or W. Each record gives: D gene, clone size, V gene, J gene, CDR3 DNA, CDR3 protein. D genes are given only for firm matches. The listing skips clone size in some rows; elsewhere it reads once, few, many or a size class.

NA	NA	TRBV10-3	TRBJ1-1	TGTGCCATCAGTGAGTCCCCCGACAGGAGGGGGAACACTGAAGCTTTCTTT	CAISESPDRRGNTEAFF
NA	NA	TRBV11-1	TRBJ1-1	TGTGCCAGCAGCTTTAAGGGACGGCGAGACACTGAAGCTTTCTTT	CASSFKGRRDTEAFF
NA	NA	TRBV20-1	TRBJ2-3	TGCAGTGCTTGGGGGAGGTCAGATACGCAGTATTTT	CSAWGRSDTQYF
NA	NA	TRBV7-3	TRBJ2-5	TGTGCCAGCAGCTTAACTGCGGGCTCGAACCAAGAGACCCAGTACTTC	CASSLTAGSNQETQYF
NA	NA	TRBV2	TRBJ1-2	TGTGCCAGCAGTGGGTCGTCAAACTATGGCTACACCTTC	CASSGSSNYGYTF
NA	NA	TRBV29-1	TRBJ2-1	TGCAGCGTCTTAACCAATAGAGGTCAGTTCTTC	CSVLTNRGQFF
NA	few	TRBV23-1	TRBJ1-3	TGCGCCAGCAGAAGGGGATGGCCTTTAGCTGGAAACACCATATATTTT	CASRRGWPLAGNTIYF
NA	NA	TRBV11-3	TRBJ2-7	TGTGCCAGCAGCTTCGGGCCCCAGGTCGAGCAGTACTTC	CASSFGPQVEQYF
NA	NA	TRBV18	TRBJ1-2	TGTGCCAGCTCACCACCCGGGGATTATGGCTACACCTTC	CASSPPGDYGYTF
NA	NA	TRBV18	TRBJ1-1	TGTGCCAGCTCAAAACTCCCGGGACAAGAGAACACTGAAGCTTTCTTT	CASSKLPGQENTEAFF